This record looks at one T cell receptor (beta chain) sequence and its context. This clonotype was detected many times. Its antigen has not been determined. No much larger clone exists at a distance of one base, and base qualities are not known. This sample is part of a study of early T cells in non-severe SARS-CoV-2 infection (dated by TCRdb to the early 2020s). Regarding the research as a whole: Bulk RNA from unsorted whole blood was used for TCR sequencing, so alpha and beta chains could not be paired. Overall study outcomes, separate from this receptor: VDJdb matching was skewed toward anti-spike CD8 responses, so virus-specific expansions were likely underestimated and private and CD4 specificities were missed.

Set within a cohort of healthcare workers in London, UK, this nested case-control study involved weekly PCR testing of nasopharyngeal swabs along with blood sampling. Healthcare workers were recruited between 23 and 31 March 2020, during the week of the UK lockdown, and were followed weekly for up to roughly 15 weeks. CDR1 and CDR2 are drawn from the germline V gene: SGHDT, YYEEEE. Trimming at the junction amounts to 6 bases on V and 4 bases on J, and the germline ends lie 17 bases apart. The CDR3 has 15 amino acids, counting the end cysteine and phenylalanine. CDR3 DNA is the only sequence kept; it has 45 bases, read in frame from the first base. Library creation used 5' RACE. The sample was run on a NextSeq 500. In the TCR library protocol, unique molecular identifiers were attached to individual cDNA molecules to correct for PCR bias and sequencing error. TCR alpha and beta chains were both sequenced, and the abundances of alpha and beta sequences in each sample were closely correlated with each other. The published analysis was carried out like this. Decombinator V4 was used to annotate the V gene, J gene and CDR3 of the TCR sequences. Expanded TCRs were defined as changing significantly between any two time points under a Poisson model with p below 0.0001. Abundances of TCRs were expressed as counts per million after normalisation to the total number of TCRs sequenced in each sample. MAIT TCRs were defined by TRAV1-2 paired with TRAJ12, TRAJ20 or TRAJ33, and iNKT TCRs by TRAV10 paired with TRAJ18. VDJdb, accessed 1 November 2021, was searched for CMV, EBV and SARS-CoV-2 annotated TCRs, with TCRs annotated for multiple antigens excluded. TCRdb took the public reads, trimmed them with fastp at Q25, ran MiXCR for clone calling and kept in-frame beta chains. Rows with one shared CDR3 protein collapse into an entry with the most common genes and DNA. TCRdb, not the original authors, processed these V and J calls. The sample has around 28,000 distinct CDR3 sequences on record, 5% to 6.5% of them singletons. Just under 4.5% of the sample is held by the ten biggest clonotypes.

Source material: whole blood. This TCR derives from an adult who was a healthcare worker with PCR-confirmed SARS-CoV-2 infection or an uninfected control (not recorded which). The receptor chain draws on TRBV5-6 and TRBJ2-1; D gene: possibly TRBD1, on 5 matching bases. CDR3 region: CASTPVGQIYNEQFF. Read as DNA, the sequence is TGTGCCAGCACCCCGGTGGGGCAGATATACAATGAGCAGTTCTTC.